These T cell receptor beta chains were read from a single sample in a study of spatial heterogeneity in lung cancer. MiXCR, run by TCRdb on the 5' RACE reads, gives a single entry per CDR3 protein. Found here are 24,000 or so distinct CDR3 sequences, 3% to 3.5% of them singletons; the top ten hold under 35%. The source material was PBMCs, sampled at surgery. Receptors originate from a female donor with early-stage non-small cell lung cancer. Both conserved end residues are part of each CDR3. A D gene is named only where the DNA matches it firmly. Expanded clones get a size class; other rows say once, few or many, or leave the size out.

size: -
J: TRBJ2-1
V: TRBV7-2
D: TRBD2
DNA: TGTGCCAGCAGCTTATTAGCGGGAGCGAACGATGAGCAGTTCTTC
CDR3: CASSLLAGANDEQFF

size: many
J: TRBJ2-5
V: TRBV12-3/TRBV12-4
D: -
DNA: TGTGCCAGCAGTGTCGTGGGGCCCAACCAAGACTTC
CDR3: CASSVVGPNQDF

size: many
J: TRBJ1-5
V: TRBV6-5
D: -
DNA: TGTGCCAGCAGTTACTCGTCGGGACGTGGGCCCCAGCATTTT
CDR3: CASSYSSGRGPQHF

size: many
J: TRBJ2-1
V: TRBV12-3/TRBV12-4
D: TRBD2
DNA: TGTGCCACGGGACTAGCGGGAGGGGAGTACAATGAGCAGTTCTTC
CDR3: CATGLAGGEYNEQFF

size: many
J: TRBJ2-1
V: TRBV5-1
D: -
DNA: TGCGCCAGCAGCTTGGCCCGGACGCTCTACAATGAGCAGTTCTTC
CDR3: CASSLARTLYNEQFF

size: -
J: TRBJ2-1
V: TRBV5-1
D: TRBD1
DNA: TGCGCCAGCAGCCCAGGACAGGGGGGTGTGAATGAGCAGTTCTTC
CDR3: CASSPGQGGVNEQFF

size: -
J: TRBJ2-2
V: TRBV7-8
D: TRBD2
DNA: TGTGCCAGCAGCTTCCTTGTTAGCGGGAGTTCCGGGGAGCTGTTTTTT
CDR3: CASSFLVSGSSGELFF

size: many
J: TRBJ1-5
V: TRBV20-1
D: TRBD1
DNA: TGCAGTGCCGGAAACTCGGACAGGGTCAATCAGCCCCAGCATTTT
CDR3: CSAGNSDRVNQPQHF

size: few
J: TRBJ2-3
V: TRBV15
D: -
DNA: TGTGCCACCAGCAGAGATGGGCGGGAAGCAGATACGCAGTATTTT
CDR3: CATSRDGREADTQYF

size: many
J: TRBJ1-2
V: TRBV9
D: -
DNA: TGTGCCAGCAGCGTAGTACCAGGGTATGGCTACACCTTC
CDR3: CASSVVPGYGYTF

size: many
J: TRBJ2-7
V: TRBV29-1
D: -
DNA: TGCAGCGTGGTGGGGTGGACGGGAGACTACGAGCAGTACTTC
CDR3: CSVVGWTGDYEQYF

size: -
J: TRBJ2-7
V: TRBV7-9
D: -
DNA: TGTGCCAGCAGCCCAACAGGGGGGGCCTACGAGCAGTACTTC
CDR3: CASSPTGGAYEQYF

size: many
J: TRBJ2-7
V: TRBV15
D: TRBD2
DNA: TGTGCCACCAAGGAGCGGGAGGACTCACCCTACGAGCAGTACTTC
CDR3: CATKEREDSPYEQYF

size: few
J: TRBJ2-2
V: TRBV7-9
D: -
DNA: TGTGCCAGCAGCTTAACTGGGCAGGGTGTTGAGACCGGGGAGCTGTTTTTT
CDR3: CASSLTGQGVETGELFF

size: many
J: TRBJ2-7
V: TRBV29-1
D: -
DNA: TGCAGCGTTTCGGACATCTACGAGCAGTACTTC
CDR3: CSVSDIYEQYF

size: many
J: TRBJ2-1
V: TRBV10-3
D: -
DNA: TGTGCCATCAGTGAGGTTACTAGTAGGGGACACAATGAGCAGTTCTTC
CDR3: CAISEVTSRGHNEQFF

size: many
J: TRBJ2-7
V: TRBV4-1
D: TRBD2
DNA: TGCGCCAGCAGCCAATTAAACCGGGAGGAAGACGAGCAGTACTTC
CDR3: CASSQLNREEDEQYF

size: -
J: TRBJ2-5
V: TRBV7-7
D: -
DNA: TGTGCTAGCAGCTGGGGGGTTGGGGACCAAGAGACCCAGTACTTC
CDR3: CASSWGVGDQETQYF

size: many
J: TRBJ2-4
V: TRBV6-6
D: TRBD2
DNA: TGTGCCAGCAGTTCCTCTAGCGGGAGGGGAGGAAACATTCAGTACTTC
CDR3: CASSSSSGRGGNIQYF

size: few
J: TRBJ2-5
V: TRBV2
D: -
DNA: TGTGCCAGCAGTGAACAAGCGCGGGAGACCCAGTACTTC
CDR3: CASSEQARETQYF

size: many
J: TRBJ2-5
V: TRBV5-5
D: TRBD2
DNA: TGTGCCAGCAGCTTGGGACTAGCGGGAAAAGAGACCCAGTACTTC
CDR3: CASSLGLAGKETQYF

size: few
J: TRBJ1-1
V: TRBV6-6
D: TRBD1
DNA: TGTGCCAGCAGTTACGGTCCGACAGGGGCCGAAGCTTTCTTT
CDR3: CASSYGPTGAEAFF

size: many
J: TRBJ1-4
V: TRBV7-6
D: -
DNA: TGTGCCAGCAGCCCGACCCGGGGGGCTAATGAAAAACTGTTTTTT
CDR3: CASSPTRGANEKLFF

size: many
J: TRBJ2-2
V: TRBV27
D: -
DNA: TGTGCCAGCAGTTTTTCCTCAGTACTAGCCGGCACCGGGGAGCTGTTTTTT
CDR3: CASSFSSVLAGTGELFF

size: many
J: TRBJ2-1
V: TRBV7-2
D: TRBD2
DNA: TGTGCCAGCAGCCCACTAGCGGGAGCTGGGCAGTTCTTC
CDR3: CASSPLAGAGQFF

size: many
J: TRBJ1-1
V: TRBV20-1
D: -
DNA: TGCAGTGCTTTCCCAAGAGATGAAGCTTTCTTT
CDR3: CSAFPRDEAFF

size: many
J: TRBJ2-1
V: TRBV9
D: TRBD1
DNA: TGTGCCAGCAGCGTAGCAAGGGGGCCCCTATACAATGAGCAGTTCTTC
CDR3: CASSVARGPLYNEQFF

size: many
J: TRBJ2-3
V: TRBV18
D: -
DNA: TGTGCCAGCTCACCAACAGGGCAAGATACGCAGTATTTT
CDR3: CASSPTGQDTQYF

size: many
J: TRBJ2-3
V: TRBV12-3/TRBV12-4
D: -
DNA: TGTGCCAGCACCACGATGGGCACAGATACGCAGTATTTT
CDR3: CASTTMGTDTQYF

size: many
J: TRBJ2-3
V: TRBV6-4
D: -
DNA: TGTGCCAGCAGTGACTCGAGAGGGCATACGCAGTATTTT
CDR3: CASSDSRGHTQYF

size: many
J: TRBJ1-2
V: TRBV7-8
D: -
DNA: TGTGCCAGCAGCTTAGGGAGGACGGCTAACTATGGCTACACCTTC
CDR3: CASSLGRTANYGYTF

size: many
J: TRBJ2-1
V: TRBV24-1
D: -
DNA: TGTGCCACCAGTGACCGAGTCGGACAGAGCCCTTACAATGAGCAGTTCTTC
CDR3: CATSDRVGQSPYNEQFF

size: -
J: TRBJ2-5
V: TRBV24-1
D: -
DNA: TGTGCCACCAGTGACAGCCAAGAGACCCAGTACTTC
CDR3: CATSDSQETQYF

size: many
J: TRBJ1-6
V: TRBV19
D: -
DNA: TGTGCCAGTAGTTTGCCCAGCGAGCAAGCACCCCTCCACTTT
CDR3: CASSLPSEQAPLHF

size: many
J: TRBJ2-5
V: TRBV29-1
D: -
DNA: TGCAGCGTTGTCCGACAGCAAGAGACCCAGTACTTC
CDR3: CSVVRQQETQYF

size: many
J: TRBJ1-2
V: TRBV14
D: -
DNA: TGTGCCAGCAGCCAAGAATTGACACCCGATGGCTACACCTTC
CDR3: CASSQELTPDGYTF

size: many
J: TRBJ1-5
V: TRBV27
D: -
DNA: TGTGCCAGCAGTTTATGGGGGAATCAGCCCCAGCATTTT
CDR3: CASSLWGNQPQHF

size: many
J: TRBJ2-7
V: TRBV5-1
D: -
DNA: TGCGCCAGCAGCTTTTTTTCCGACAGGCCCTCCTACGAGCAGTACTTC
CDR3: CASSFFSDRPSYEQYF

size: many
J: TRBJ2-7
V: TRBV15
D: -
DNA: TGTGCCACCAGCAGGGCTAGCGAAGAAGAGCAGTACTTC
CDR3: CATSRASEEEQYF

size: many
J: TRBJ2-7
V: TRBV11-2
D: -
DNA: TGTGCCAGCAGCTCCGCCGGGACTTTCTACGAGCAGTACTTC
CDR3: CASSSAGTFYEQYF

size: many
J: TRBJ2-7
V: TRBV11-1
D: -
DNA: TGTGCCAGCAGCTTAAAGGAAATAGGGCCTGGGAGTGAGCAGTACTTC
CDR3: CASSLKEIGPGSEQYF

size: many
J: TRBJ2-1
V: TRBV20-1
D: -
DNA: TGCAGTGCTAGAGAGGGGGTGGGGTCCTACAATGAGCAGTTCTTC
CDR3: CSAREGVGSYNEQFF

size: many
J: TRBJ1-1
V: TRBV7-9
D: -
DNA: TGTGCCAGCAGCATCCAGGGTAGCACTGAAGCTTTCTTT
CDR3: CASSIQGSTEAFF

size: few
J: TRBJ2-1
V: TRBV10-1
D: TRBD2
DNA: TGCGCCAGCAGTGGGACTAGCGGCCTGGGGAATGAGCAGTTCTTC
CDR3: CASSGTSGLGNEQFF

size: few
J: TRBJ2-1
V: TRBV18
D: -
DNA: TGTGCCAGCTCACCAAGTGGCCTCTCCTACAATGAGCAGTTCTTC
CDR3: CASSPSGLSYNEQFF

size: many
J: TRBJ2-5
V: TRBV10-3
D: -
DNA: TGTGCCATCAGTGAGTCGATTTCGCGGACCTCCCAAGAGACCCAGTACTTC
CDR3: CAISESISRTSQETQYF

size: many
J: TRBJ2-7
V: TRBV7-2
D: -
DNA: TGTGCCAGCAGCGCCTTCAACACCTACGAGCAGTACTTC
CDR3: CASSAFNTYEQYF

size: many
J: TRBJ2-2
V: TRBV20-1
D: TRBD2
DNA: TGCAGTGCTAGAGACGCAATTGCGGGAGCCGGTGGCGGGGAGCTGTTTTTT
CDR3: CSARDAIAGAGGGELFF

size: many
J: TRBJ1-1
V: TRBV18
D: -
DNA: TGTGCCAGCTCACCAAGAACTGAAGCTTTCTTT
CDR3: CASSPRTEAFF

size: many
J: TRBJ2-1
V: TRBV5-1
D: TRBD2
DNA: TGCGCCAGCAGCTTGGACATGGCGGGAGTCGCCTACAATGAGCAGTTCTTC
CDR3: CASSLDMAGVAYNEQFF

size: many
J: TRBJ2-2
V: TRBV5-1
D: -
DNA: TGCGCCAGCAGCTTAGGCTCGGTGACCGGGGAGCTGTTTTTT
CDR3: CASSLGSVTGELFF

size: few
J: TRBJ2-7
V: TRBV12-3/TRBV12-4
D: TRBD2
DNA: TGTGCCAGCAGTTGGACTAGCGGGAGTTACGAGCAGTACTTC
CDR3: CASSWTSGSYEQYF

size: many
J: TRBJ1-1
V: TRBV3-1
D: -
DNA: TGTGCCAGCAGCTTACCGGGGGGAACTGAAGCTTTCTTT
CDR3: CASSLPGGTEAFF

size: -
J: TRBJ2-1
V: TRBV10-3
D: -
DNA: TGTGCCACCCACTTTGGGAGCTCCTACAATGAGCAGTTCTTC
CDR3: CATHFGSSYNEQFF

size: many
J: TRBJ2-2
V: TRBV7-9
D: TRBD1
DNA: TGTGCCAGCAGCTTAGAGACAGGACAGGGGAACGCCGGGGAGCTGTTTTTT
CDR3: CASSLETGQGNAGELFF

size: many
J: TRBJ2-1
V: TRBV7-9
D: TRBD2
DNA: TGTGCCAGCAGCTTAGAGGGGACTAGCGACGAGCAGTTCTTC
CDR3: CASSLEGTSDEQFF

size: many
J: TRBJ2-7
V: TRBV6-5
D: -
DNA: TGTGCCAGCAGCAGTTTCCCCCCAAAGGCCAGCAACTACGAGCAGTACTTC
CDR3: CASSSFPPKASNYEQYF